The present TCR beta chain was sequenced within a study of T cells after yellow fever vaccination. Study details: Low-cell-number fractions were prepared with SMART-Seq v4 Ultra Low Input.

This clonotype came up a few times. Its target is not known. Study conclusions and caveats: Faster peaking, at day 5 versus 15, marked a secondary response that was weaker. Re-detected after boosting: most primary clones, around 97% of CD4 and roughly 88% of CD8.

Template switching with 5'RACE generated the TCR cDNA and added a universal primer site and UMIs. TCRdb re-derived calls from the 5' RACE reads in MiXCR, one entry per CDR3 protein. The sample includes approximately 170,000 distinct CDR3 sequences, approximately 11% of them seen just once. The CDR3 is 15 residues long. V lost 8 bases and J lost 4; bases outside the gene matches: 13. Looked up from germline, CDR1 is MNHEY and CDR2 is SMNVEV (reference sequence). The sequences come from CD8+ T cells sorted from PBMCs, collected 15 days after the yellow fever booster vaccination. The chain uses TRBV27 and TRBJ2-5; 7 bases are a match to TRBD2. The sequence came from a young man who received the YFV17D yellow fever vaccine. The chain's CDR3 is CASGPGTTGGETQYF. Written as DNA, the CDR3 is TGTGCCAGCGGCCCGGGGACTACGGGCGGAGAGACCCAGTACTTC.